This T cell receptor beta chain was obtained from a study of blood T cells in healthy people across ages. The germline CDR1 and CDR2 sequences are GTSNPN and SVGIG (reference sequence). Trimming cost V 0 bases and J 1 base; bases outside gene matches: 0. CDR3 length equals 15 residues. To note about this clonotype: Its antigen is currently unknown.

Findings and limits, study-wide: Aged donors had fewer naive CD4+ cells and lower diversity than long-lived donors. It was not known whether donors were CMV positive (a possible confounder of expanded clonotype changes).

A second PCR of 7 to 11 cycles used a sample-barcoded 5' primer and a J-beta primer mix. Via MiXCR, TCRdb re-called the 5' RACE reads, giving one row per CDR3 protein. The sample comprises 650,000 to 1,000,000 distinct CDR3 sequences, 36% of which are singletons, and 10% to 15% rests with the top ten. Healthy individuals of Caucasian origin from Russia, aged about 6 to 100, served as donors. Each donor had 7.5 to 10 milliliters of peripheral blood drawn. This chain joins TRBV30 and TRBJ2-1, with 10 bases identical to TRBD2. Material for sequencing was blood. The TCR was taken from a man between 18 and 29 years old in good health. Here the CDR3 reads CAWSVAGGSYNEQFF. DNA for the CDR3: TGTGCCTGGAGTGTAGCGGGGGGGTCCTACAATGAGCAGTTCTTC.